Sequencing of this T cell receptor beta chain was carried out in a study of neoadjuvant anti-PD-1 for oral cavity cancer (dated by TCRdb to the early 2020s). In terms of the full investigation: Before curative-intent surgical resection, most patients were given three to four biweekly doses of nivolumab at 3 mg/kg. Patients without progression received a fourth nivolumab dose around day 43 and underwent definitive surgical resection on days 50-56. Responders were defined as patients with complete response, partial response or stable disease by RECIST 1.1; non-responders were defined as patients with progression. The parent correlative cohort had eleven to twelve patients and a response rate of 33%. Overall study outcomes, separate from this receptor: The TCR analyses had only a few patients in each response group, and the authors called for validation in larger cohorts. A higher pretreatment blood Treg/Th17 ratio correlated with both higher pretreatment blood TCRbeta clonality and lower post-treatment tumor TCRbeta clonality. After neoadjuvant nivolumab, significantly higher T cell clonality (Gini index) was found within PBMCs in non-responders than in responders.

The CDR3 runs 15 residues from the cysteine to the phenylalanine. Of all the DNA, just the CDR3 is kept, 45 bases in frame from base 1. CDR1 and CDR2 are read off the germline V gene (reference sequence) as SGHKS and YYEKEE. The V end loses 4 bases and the J end loses 5 bases, and a stretch of 19 bases separates them. Concerning this clone: The antigen this receptor binds is unknown. No base quality values were provided; no much bigger clone lies one nucleotide off.

For deep sequencing of PBMC libraries, mostly about 480 ng of input genomic DNA was used, and six replicates were run per sample. The immunoSEQ hsTCRbeta kit was used to prepare TCRbeta libraries according to the manufacturer's instructions. Sequencing of the completed libraries took place using an Illumina NovaSeq 6000 S4 flow cell after they had been pooled to around 3.3 nM. In the source study's methods: The immunoSEQ Analyzer handled quality control and preprocessing of the raw data. The analysis was limited to productive rearrangements, and each clonotype was defined by a unique CDR3 amino acid sequence. Using the R package tcR, the researchers computed the Gini-Simpson index as their estimate of repertoire clonality. Student's t test was used to compare Gini indices, while Pearson correlation assessed associations with tumor size change. TCRdb mirrors the immuneACCESS table, restricted to in-frame sequences. Some clones are absent from its copies; in checked studies, under half trace to an unresolved V gene, and the reason for the others is unknown. The V and J calls and clone size come from that table; D and trimming were worked out from the DNA. This sample is represented by around 68,000 clones; 70% to 90% of them were singletons. Of the sample, 2.5% to 3% is held by the ten largest clones.

The time point label for this specimen denotes: after neoadjuvant nivolumab, at surgical resection. Patients had been newly diagnosed with stage II-IVA oral cavity squamous cell carcinoma, and no prior systemic or radiation treatment had been given to the patients. Everyone in the cohort had locally advanced, HPV-negative oral cavity squamous cell carcinoma. Peripheral blood mononuclear cells were analyzed directly, without maintenance or expansion in culture. The samples were drawn from a longitudinal correlative study tied to a single-arm phase II trial testing neoadjuvant nivolumab in oral cavity squamous cell carcinoma. Genomic DNA-based TCRbeta sequencing was performed on subject-matched pre- and post-treatment PBMCs and tumors from three responders and three non-responders. Peripheral blood mononuclear cells were collected before nivolumab treatment and again after treatment, at the time of surgery. Genomic DNA was isolated from PBMCs using the Maxwell RSC DNA from Cells kit.

This TCR was sampled from a person aged 35-79 years with oral cavity squamous cell carcinoma. The sequence is built from TRBV5-5 and TRBJ2-7; TRBD1 is a possible D gene, resting on 5 matching bases. Sample: PBMCs, taken after nivolumab (anti-PD-1) treatment. The DNA reads as follows: TGTGCCAGCAGCCTCGGACAACCGATTTGGAACGAGCAGTACTTC. Its protein product is CASSLGQPIWNEQYF.